This record concerns one T cell receptor beta chain sequence. Its cognate antigen is unknown. Germline V gene sequence: CDR1 ENHRY, CDR2 SYGVKD. The J segment lost 12 bases and the V segment lost 2 bases, leaving 19 bases of the junction unmatched. The CDR3 loop spans 17 amino acids. These data belong to a study of OX40 agonist ivuxolimab in advanced cancers. Points from the study as a whole: The 0.1-3.0 mg/kg partial responders had among the lowest clonal expansion. The authors also found low normalized T-cell clonal expansion in some nonresponders.

The cohort excluded patients with autoimmune disease history or systemic immunosuppression. Profiled with immunoSEQ multiplex PCR; TCRdb holds only in-frame clones, not every one. The data show 44,000 or so clones, approximately 90% seen once. The sequence derives from an adult with an advanced solid tumor such as melanoma, head and neck, liver or kidney cancer. The chain joins TRBV10-3 to TRBJ2-1; TRBD2 aligns across 7 bases. Sequencing was performed on CD4+ or CD8+ T cells sorted from blood, taken in a trial of the OX40 agonist ivuxolimab. CDR3 amino acids: CAISEPSLIVLAEVQFF. Here the CDR3 DNA reads TGTGCCATCAGTGAGCCTAGTTTAATTGTGCTAGCGGAGGTGCAGTTCTTC.